Listed below are T cell receptor beta chains from one sample, sequenced in a study of blood T cells in healthy people across ages. TCRdb re-called the 5' RACE reads with MiXCR, one entry per CDR3 protein. The sample shows 1,500,000 or so distinct CDR3 sequences, approximately 59% of them seen only once. The sample was blood. These receptor sequences come from a man aged 18 to 29 in good health. Both conserved end residues are part of each CDR3. D genes are given only for firm matches. Part of the rows lack a size; the others show once, few, many or a class for expanded clones.

j_call	v_call	clone_size	d_call	cdr3_aa	cdr3_nt
TRBJ2-7	TRBV15	few	-	CATSRGQYEQYF	TGTGCCACCAGCAGAGGACAATACGAGCAGTACTTC
TRBJ1-5	TRBV30	-	-	CTWSPGDNQPQHF	TGTACCTGGAGCCCCGGGGACAATCAGCCCCAGCATTTT
TRBJ1-1	TRBV6-5	few	-	CASSYDGKESTEAFF	TGTGCCAGCAGTTACGATGGCAAGGAGAGCACTGAAGCTTTCTTT
TRBJ2-7	TRBV12-5	-	TRBD2	CASGRDYYEQYF	TGTGCTAGTGGCAGGGACTATTACGAGCAGTACTTC
TRBJ1-2	TRBV5-5	-	-	CASSLTPTGLEGGYTF	TGTGCCAGCAGCTTGACGCCGACAGGCCTTGAGGGTGGCTACACCTTC
TRBJ2-2	TRBV24-1	-	TRBD2	CATSDTGTSGSGELFF	TGTGCCACCAGTGATACCGGGACTAGCGGAAGCGGGGAGCTGTTTTTT
TRBJ2-5	TRBV7-2	few	-	CASSFGGESQYF	TGTGCCAGCAGCTTTGGGGGCGAGTCCCAGTACTTC
TRBJ2-7	TRBV20-1	-	TRBD1	CSASSGTAFHEQYF	TGCAGTGCTTCATCCGGGACAGCCTTCCACGAGCAGTACTTC
TRBJ2-7	TRBV2	-	-	CASTLNNYEQYF	TGTGCCAGCACCCTCAACAATTACGAGCAGTACTTC
TRBJ2-1	TRBV5-1	-	-	CASSFGTGAGEQFF	TGCGCCAGCAGCTTTGGTACAGGTGCTGGTGAGCAGTTCTTC
TRBJ2-7	TRBV29-1	-	-	CSAAGGRIAYEQYF	TGCAGCGCCGCCGGGGGCCGAATAGCCTACGAGCAGTACTTC
TRBJ2-1	TRBV29-1	-	TRBD2	CSVERGAINEQFF	TGCAGCGTCGAGCGGGGGGCCATCAATGAGCAGTTCTTC
TRBJ2-3	TRBV7-2	-	-	CASSSYRTDTQYF	TGTGCCAGCAGCTCGTACAGAACAGATACGCAGTATTTT
TRBJ2-1	TRBV7-8	-	-	CASSSSAKYNEQFF	TGTGCCAGCAGCTCGTCGGCCAAATACAATGAGCAGTTCTTC
TRBJ2-3	TRBV4-1	-	-	CASSQGPSASTDTQYF	TGCGCCAGCAGCCAAGGTCCAAGTGCTAGCACAGATACGCAGTATTTT
TRBJ2-7	TRBV4-1	few	TRBD2	CASSQGGGDYEQYF	TGCGCCAGCAGCCAAGGCGGGGGGGATTACGAGCAGTACTTC
TRBJ2-7	TRBV4-2	-	-	CASSQEAGGGYEQYF	TGTGCCAGCAGCCAAGAGGCCGGAGGCGGATACGAGCAGTACTTC